This entry describes one TCR beta chain. Its target is not known. The sample belongs to a study of CD8 T cells in ankylosing spondylitis. TCRdb recomputed calls from the 5' RACE reads with MiXCR, one row per CDR3 protein. The repertoire holds about 510,000 distinct CDR3 sequences, with roughly 5.2% as singletons. The study's findings and limits: In ankylosing spondylitis patients, matched synovial fluid reportedly showed significant enrichment of disease-linked clones. A TCR beta motif of under 10 highly homologous variants appeared characteristic of ankylosing spondylitis blood.

Germline V CDR1 and CDR2: DFQATT, SNEGSKA (reference sequence). There are 15 residues in the CDR3. Trimming cost V 6 bases and J 2 bases, with 17 bases left between them. Material: blood, either unsorted or a sorted T cell fraction (not recorded which). This sequence originates from a male donor with ankylosing spondylitis. The V gene is TRBV20-1, the J gene TRBJ2-1, with no clear D. CDR3 in DNA: TGCAGTGCCCCTATCCTAGTCAAGACCTACAATGAGCAGTTCTTC. Protein product: CSAPILVKTYNEQFF.